This TCR beta chain was observed in a study of T cell responses to AZD1222 COVID-19 vaccine. Note on this clone: Its antigen is unidentified.

This CDR3 spans 15 amino acids. CDR1 WSHSY and CDR2 SAAADI come from the germline V gene. Trimming stripped 4 bases from V and 0 bases from J, with 10 bases between. Profiling relied on immunoSEQ multiplex PCR, and the TCRdb table lists in-frame clones only, not all of them. The data contain fewer than 200,000 clones, around 90% of them singletons. General study results and limits: Nearly half of spike-specific TCRs reportedly target unmutated variant regions.

The sample consisted of peripheral blood, taken 28 days after the second AZD1222 dose. The rearrangement joins TRBV10-2 to TRBJ1-3; unclear D gene. The TCR sequence derives from an adult who received the AZD1222 COVID-19 vaccine. The CDR3 nucleotides are TGCGCCAGCAGTGTAGGCTTCAACTCTGGAAACACCATATATTTT. It codes for CASSVGFNSGNTIYF.